This T cell receptor (beta chain) comes out of a study of blood T cell repertoires in COVID-19. Turning to the study itself: Some COVID-19 samples were acute and others convalescent; all came from the United States, Italy and Spain. Nucleic acid was either cDNA or gDNA, and it came from T cells, B-cell-depleted T cells, or PBMCs.

How the authors handled the data: Amplification with reference gene primers provided the estimates of nucleated cell counts. This table comes from immunoSEQ multiplex PCR, and its TCRdb copy is limited to in-frame clones, with some not included. V and J calls plus clone size are reproduced from that table; the DNA served to infer D and trimming. The table lists 70,000 to 100,000 clones, about 88% of them singletons. Sequenced input: peripheral blood. This sequence originates from an elderly woman with acute or convalescent COVID-19.

The CDR3 loop reads CASRRQGAYEQYF. As DNA, the CDR3 is TGTGCCAGCAGGAGACAGGGGGCCTACGAGCAGTACTTC. The rearrangement joins TRBV2 to TRBJ2-7; 9 bases fit TRBD1. Germline CDR1 and CDR2: SNHLY and FYNNEI. V lost 6 bases to trimming and J lost 2 bases; unmatched junction nucleotides: 2. CDR3 length: 13 residues.